One and the same sample provided the 19 T cell receptor beta chains below, sequenced in a study of early T cells in non-severe SARS-CoV-2 infection. TCRdb re-analysed the 5' RACE reads in MiXCR, keeping a single row per CDR3 protein. The data hold some 45,000 distinct CDR3 sequences, with 5% to 6.5% observed a single time. Sequenced material: whole blood, taken at baseline. All receptors come from an adult who was a healthcare worker with PCR-confirmed SARS-CoV-2 infection or an uninfected control (not recorded which).

This chain links TRBV11-2 with TRBJ2-3; the D gene is possibly TRBD2 (5 bases). The germline CDR1 and CDR2 sequences are SGHAT and FQNNGV. The length of the CDR3 is 15 residues. Trimming took 0 bases from V and 4 from J, leaving 11 bases between them. The CDR3 loop reads CASSLERLAADTQYF. In DNA form, the CDR3 reads TGTGCCAGCAGCTTAGAGCGGCTAGCCGCAGATACGCAGTATTTT.

This clonotype was counted between two and nine times. The rearrangement links TRBV2 to TRBJ2-6; D is unclear. The CDR3 totals 15 residues. The germline V and J ends were trimmed by 7 bases and 0 bases, with 10 bases remaining between them. The germline V gene has CDR1 SNHLY and CDR2 FYNNEI. This chain's CDR3 is CASNSQSSGANVLTF. The CDR3 coding sequence is TGTGCCAGCAATTCACAGAGCTCTGGGGCCAACGTCCTGACTTTC.

This clonotype occurred many times. The chain links TRBV6-2 or TRBV6-3 to TRBJ2-1; 11 bases map to TRBD2. CDR1 and CDR2 from the germline V gene are MNHEY and SVGEGT. V was pared by 4 bases and J by 7 bases, with 6 bases of the junction left unmatched. This CDR3 is 15 amino acids long. DNA for the CDR3: TGTGCCAGCAGTTCCAAGGCTAGCGGGGGGAATGAGCAGTTCTTC. It yields the protein CASSSKASGGNEQFF.

The J gene is TRBJ1-2, the V gene TRBV6-4; D is possibly TRBD1 (5 bases). V lost 3 bases, J lost 4 bases, and 12 bases lay in between. The germline V gene encodes CDR1 MRHNA and CDR2 SNTAGT. The CDR3 has 14 residues. CDR3 bases: TGTGCCAGCAGTGAGGGTCCAGGGCCCTATGGCTACACCTTC. Translation: CASSEGPGPYGYTF.

This clonotype has a count of ten or more. The J gene is TRBJ2-1, the V gene TRBV6-1; D not resolved. Germline V CDR1 and CDR2: MNHNS, SASEGT. The V gene lost 1 base and the J gene lost 1 base, with 11 bases spanning the gap. This CDR3 comprises 16 residues. This chain's CDR3 is CASSEGKGKSYNEQFF. CDR3 nucleotides: TGTGCCAGCAGTGAAGGTAAAGGGAAGTCCTACAATGAGCAGTTCTTC.

This clonotype is judged medium-sized. The V call is TRBV7-2, the J call TRBJ2-1; TRBD2 aligns across 8 bases. The CDR3 spans 15 residues. The V segment lost 7 bases and the J segment 4 bases; nucleotides outside the gene matches: 9. CDR1 and CDR2 (germline): SGHTA, FQGNSA. The DNA for the CDR3 is TGTGCCAGCAACCTATCGGGGGGGCCTTACAATGAGCAGTTCTTC. Its protein product is CASNLSGGPYNEQFF.

This clonotype was recorded at least ten times. The chain couples TRBV7-2 to TRBJ2-3; D is uncertain. From germline, CDR1 is SGHTA and CDR2 FQGNSA. The CDR3 extends over 14 amino acids. The germline V and J ends were trimmed by 1 base and 2 bases, with 7 bases remaining between them. CDR3 sequence reads: CASSLETFTDTQYF. DNA for the CDR3: TGTGCCAGCAGCTTAGAGACTTTCACAGATACGCAGTATTTT.

There are many counts of this clonotype. CDR3 in amino acids: CASSLGQGASGSPLHF. The DNA of the CDR3 is TGTGCCAGCAGCTTAGGACAGGGGGCCTCGGGATCACCCCTCCACTTT. The genes are TRBV11-2 and TRBJ1-6, with 10 positions matching TRBD1. This CDR3 region has 16 residues. With V trimmed by 1 base and J by 10 bases, 7 bases remained unmatched. Germline assignment: CDR1 SGHAT and CDR2 FQNNGV.

This clonotype was seen at least ten times. V is TRBV13 and J is TRBJ1-1, with TRBD1 matching over 8 bases. CDR1 is PRHDT and CDR2 is FYEKMQ in the germline V gene (reference sequence). The V gene end was trimmed by 1 base and the J gene end by 6 bases; junction bases not matched to a gene: 7. This CDR3 has 15 amino acids. The CDR3 loop is CASSLETGVEAEAFF. The CDR3, as DNA: TGTGCCAGCAGCTTAGAGACAGGGGTGGAGGCTGAAGCTTTCTTT.

The genes are TRBV27 and TRBJ1-5; TRBD1 agrees at 7 bases. The CDR3 spans 15 residues. The trim removed 5 bases at V and 0 bases at J, leaving 4 bases unmatched. Germline V gene data show CDR1 as MNHEY and CDR2 as SMNVEV (reference sequence). The CDR3 coding sequence is TGTGCCAGCAGTACAGGGGATCATAGCAATCAGCCCCAGCATTTT. Protein sequence: CASSTGDHSNQPQHF.

J is TRBJ2-7 and V is TRBV20-1; D is tentatively TRBD1 or TRBD2 (5 bases each). V gave up 0 bases and J gave up 5 bases, with 17 bases separating them. This CDR3 has 15 residues. The germline gives CDR1 DFQATT, CDR2 SNEGSKA (reference sequence). CDR3 nucleotides: TGCAGTGCTAGAGATAGTGAGAGGGCCAGGGACGAGCAGTACTTC. Its translation is CSARDSERARDEQYF.

This clonotype has at least ten counts. The rearrangement joins TRBV2 to TRBJ1-2; no clear D gene. The CDR3 length is 13 residues. The V end lost 2 bases, the J end lost 6 bases, and 10 bases lay between the germline ends. Germline V lookup: CDR1 SNHLY, CDR2 FYNNEI. CDR3 DNA: TGTGCCAGCAGTGAAACAGTGATGGATGGCTACACCTTC. Translated, it gives CASSETVMDGYTF. Together with reference TRBV2 and TRBJ1-2, the CDR3 gives the full variable domain: EPEVTQTPSHQVTQMGQEVILRCVPISNHLYFYWYRQILGQKVEFLVSFYNNEISEKSEIFDDQFSVERPDGSNFTLKIRSTKLEDSAMYFCASSETVMDGYTFGSGTRLTVV.

This chain connects TRBV19 to TRBJ2-5; D is possibly TRBD2 (5 bases). Trimming cost V 7 bases and J 2 bases, with 17 bases left between them. CDR1 is LNHDA and CDR2 is SQIVND in the germline V gene (reference sequence). This CDR3 region has 15 residues. DNA for the CDR3: TGTGCCAGTACTCGCCTAGCTAGCCGGCAAGAGACCCAGTACTTC. Protein: CASTRLASRQETQYF.

The sample holds many counts of this clonotype. The rearrangement links TRBV14 to TRBJ2-3; no firm D call. CDR3 size: 12 residues. Between the trimmed V and J ends, which lost 1 base and 3 bases, there was a span of 2 bases. Per germline, CDR1 SGHDN and CDR2 FVKESK. CDR3 in amino acids: CASSQVTDTQYF. The CDR3 DNA follows: TGTGCCAGCAGCCAAGTGACAGATACGCAGTATTTT.

The V gene is TRBV20-1, the J gene TRBJ2-5; D might be TRBD2 (5 bases). The germline CDR1 and CDR2 sequences are DFQATT and SNEGSKA (reference sequence). V lost 2 bases and J 2 bases, leaving 9 bases between the germline ends. The CDR3 consists of 13 residues. In DNA, the CDR3 is TGCAGTGCTAGATCGGGGAAACAAGAGACCCAGTACTTC. Protein product: CSARSGKQETQYF.

This clonotype was picked up many times. The chain links TRBV12-3 or TRBV12-4 to TRBJ2-1; 7 bases align to TRBD1. The CDR3 is made up of 17 amino acids. V was pared by 4 bases and J by 6 bases, with 15 bases of the junction left unmatched. CDR3 sequence reads: CASSSSSGTATLNEQFF. CDR3 nucleotides: TGTGCCAGCAGTTCCTCGTCCGGGACAGCTACCCTCAATGAGCAGTTCTTC.

This clonotype was picked up many times. The genes are TRBV19 and TRBJ2-7, with D uncertain. The V and J ends lost 4 bases and 0 bases respectively, with 7 bases between them. The CDR3 spans 13 residues. In germline, CDR1 is LNHDA, CDR2 SQIVND (reference sequence). CDR3 protein: CASSSRYSYEQYF. CDR3 coding DNA: TGTGCCAGTAGTAGCCGTTACTCCTACGAGCAGTACTTC.

This clonotype came up a few times. The chain uses TRBV20-1 and TRBJ2-1; D remains ambiguous. The CDR3 totals 16 residues. Germline CDR1 reads DFQATT; CDR2 reads SNEGSKA (reference sequence). V lost 0 bases, J lost 7 bases, and 19 bases lay in between. The CDR3 region is CSARDLLNPSPNEQFF. DNA of the CDR3: TGCAGTGCTAGAGATCTTTTAAATCCATCTCCAAATGAGCAGTTCTTC.

This clonotype was observed a handful of times. This chain's CDR3 is CASIRRGVEEKLFF. The CDR3 bases are TGTGCCAGCATCAGGAGGGGGGTCGAGGAAAAACTGTTTTTT. V usage is TRBV2 and J usage is TRBJ1-4, with TRBD1 as a possible D gene (6 bases). This CDR3 contains 14 residues. Germline V CDR1 and CDR2: SNHLY, FYNNEI. V was cut by 7 bases and J by 8 bases, with 17 bases left in between.